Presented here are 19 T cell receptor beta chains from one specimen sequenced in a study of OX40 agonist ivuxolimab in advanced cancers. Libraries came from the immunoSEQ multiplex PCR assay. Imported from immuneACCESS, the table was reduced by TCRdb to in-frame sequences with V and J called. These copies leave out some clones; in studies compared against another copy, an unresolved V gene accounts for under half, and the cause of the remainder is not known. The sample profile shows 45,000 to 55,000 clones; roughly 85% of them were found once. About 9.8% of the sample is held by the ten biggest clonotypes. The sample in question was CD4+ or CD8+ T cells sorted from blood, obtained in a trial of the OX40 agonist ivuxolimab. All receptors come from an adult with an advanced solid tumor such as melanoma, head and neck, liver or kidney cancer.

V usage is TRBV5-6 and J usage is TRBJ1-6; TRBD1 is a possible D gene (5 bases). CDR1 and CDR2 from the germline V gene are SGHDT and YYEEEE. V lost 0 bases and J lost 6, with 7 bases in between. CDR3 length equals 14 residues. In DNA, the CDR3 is TGTGCCAGCAGCTTGGACAGGCCTAATTCACCCCTCCACTTT. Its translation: CASSLDRPNSPLHF.

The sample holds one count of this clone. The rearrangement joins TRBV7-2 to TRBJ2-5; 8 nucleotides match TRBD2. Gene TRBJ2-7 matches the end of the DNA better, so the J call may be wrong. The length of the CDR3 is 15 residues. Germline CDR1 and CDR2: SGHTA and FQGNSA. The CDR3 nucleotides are TGTGCCAGCAGCTACTCCGTAGCGGGGACCTACGAGCAGTACTTC. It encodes CASSYSVAGTYEQYF.

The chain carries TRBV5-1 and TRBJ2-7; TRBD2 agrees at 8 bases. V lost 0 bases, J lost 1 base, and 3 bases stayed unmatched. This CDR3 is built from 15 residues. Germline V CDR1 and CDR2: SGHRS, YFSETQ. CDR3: CASSLDRLASYEQYF. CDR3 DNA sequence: TGCGCCAGCAGCTTGGATCGACTAGCGTCCTACGAGCAGTACTTC.

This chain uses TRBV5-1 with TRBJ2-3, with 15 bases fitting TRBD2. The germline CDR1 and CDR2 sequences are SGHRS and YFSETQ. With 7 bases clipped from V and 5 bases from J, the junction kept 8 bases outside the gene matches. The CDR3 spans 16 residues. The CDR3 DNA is TGCGCCAGCCGACGGGGACTAGCGGGAGGAGAAGATACGCAGTATTTT. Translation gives CASRRGLAGGEDTQYF.

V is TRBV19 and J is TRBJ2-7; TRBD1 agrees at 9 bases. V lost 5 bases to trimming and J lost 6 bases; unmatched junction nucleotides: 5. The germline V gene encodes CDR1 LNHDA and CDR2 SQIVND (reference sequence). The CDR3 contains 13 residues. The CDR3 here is CASSSDRGGEQYF. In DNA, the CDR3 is TGTGCCAGTAGTTCGGACAGGGGCGGCGAGCAGTACTTC. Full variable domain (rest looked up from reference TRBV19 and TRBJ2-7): DGGITQSPKYLFRKEGQNVTLSCEQNLNHDAMYWYRQDPGQGLRLIYYSQIVNDFQKGDIAEGYSVSREKKESFPLTVTSAQKNPTAFYLCASSSDRGGEQYFGPGTRLTVT.

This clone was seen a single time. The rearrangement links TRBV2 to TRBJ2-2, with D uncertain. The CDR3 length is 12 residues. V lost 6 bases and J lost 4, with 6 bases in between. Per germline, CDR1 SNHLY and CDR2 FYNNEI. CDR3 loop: CASRVSTGELFF. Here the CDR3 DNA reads TGTGCCAGCAGGGTGTCCACCGGGGAGCTGTTTTTT.

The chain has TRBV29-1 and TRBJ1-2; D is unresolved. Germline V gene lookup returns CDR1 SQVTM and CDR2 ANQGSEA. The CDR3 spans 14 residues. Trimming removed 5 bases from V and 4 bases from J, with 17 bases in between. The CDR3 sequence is CSVRLLGEGYGYTF. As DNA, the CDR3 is TGCAGCGTTAGGCTGCTAGGCGAGGGCTATGGCTACACCTTC.

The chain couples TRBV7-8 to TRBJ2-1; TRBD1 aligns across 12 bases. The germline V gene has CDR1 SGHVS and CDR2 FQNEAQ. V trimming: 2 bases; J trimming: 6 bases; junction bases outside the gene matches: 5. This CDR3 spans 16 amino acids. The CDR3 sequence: CASSLYRDRGRNEQFF. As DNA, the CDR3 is TGTGCCAGCAGCTTATACCGGGACAGGGGGCGCAATGAGCAGTTCTTC.

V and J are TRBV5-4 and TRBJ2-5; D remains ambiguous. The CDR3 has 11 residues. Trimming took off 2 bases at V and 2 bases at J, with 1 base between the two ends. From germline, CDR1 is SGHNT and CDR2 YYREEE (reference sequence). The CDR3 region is CASSLQETQYF. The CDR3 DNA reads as TGTGCCAGCAGCTTACAAGAGACCCAGTACTTC.

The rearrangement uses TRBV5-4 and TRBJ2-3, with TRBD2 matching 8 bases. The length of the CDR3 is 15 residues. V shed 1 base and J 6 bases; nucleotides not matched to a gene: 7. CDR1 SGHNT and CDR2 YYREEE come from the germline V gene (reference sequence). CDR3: CASSLRGGGRDTQYF. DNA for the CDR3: TGTGCCAGCAGCTTGCGAGGAGGCGGGAGGGATACGCAGTATTTT. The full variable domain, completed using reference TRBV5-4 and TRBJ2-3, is ETGVTQSPTHLIKTRGQQVTLRCSSQSGHNTVSWYQQALGQGPQFIFQYYREEENGRGNFPPRFSGLQFPNYSSELNVNALELDDSALYLCASSLRGGGRDTQYFGPGTRLTVL.

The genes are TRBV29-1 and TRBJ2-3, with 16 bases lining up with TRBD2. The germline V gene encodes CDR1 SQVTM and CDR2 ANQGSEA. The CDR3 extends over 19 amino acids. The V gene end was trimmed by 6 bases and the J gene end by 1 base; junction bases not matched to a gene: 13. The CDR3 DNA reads TGCAGCGTGCGCCCGGGACTAGCGGGAGGGCGTATTGGCACAGATACGCAGTATTTT. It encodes CSVRPGLAGGRIGTDTQYF.

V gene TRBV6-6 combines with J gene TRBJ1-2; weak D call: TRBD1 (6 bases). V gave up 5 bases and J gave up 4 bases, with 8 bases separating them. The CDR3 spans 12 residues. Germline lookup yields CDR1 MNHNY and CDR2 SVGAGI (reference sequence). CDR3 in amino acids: CASSPGAYGYTF. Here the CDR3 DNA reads TGTGCCAGCAGTCCAGGGGCCTATGGCTACACCTTC.

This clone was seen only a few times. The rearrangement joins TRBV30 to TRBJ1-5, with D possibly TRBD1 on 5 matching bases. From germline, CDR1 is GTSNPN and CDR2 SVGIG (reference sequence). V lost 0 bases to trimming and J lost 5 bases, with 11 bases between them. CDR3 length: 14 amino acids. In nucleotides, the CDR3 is TGTGCCTGGAGTGTAGACAGCATGGATCAGCCCCAGCATTTT. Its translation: CAWSVDSMDQPQHF.

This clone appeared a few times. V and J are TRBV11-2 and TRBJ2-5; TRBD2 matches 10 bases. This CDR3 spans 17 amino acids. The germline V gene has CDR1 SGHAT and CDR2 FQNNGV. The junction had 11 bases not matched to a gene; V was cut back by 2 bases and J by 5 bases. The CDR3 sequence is CASSLIGWGSGRETQYF. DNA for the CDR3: TGTGCCAGCAGCTTAATCGGGTGGGGTAGCGGGAGGGAGACCCAGTACTTC.

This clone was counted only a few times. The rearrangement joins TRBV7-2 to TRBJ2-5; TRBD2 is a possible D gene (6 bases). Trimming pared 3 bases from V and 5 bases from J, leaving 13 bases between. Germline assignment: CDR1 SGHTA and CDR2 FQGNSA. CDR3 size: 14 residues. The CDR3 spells CASSFGGVRETQYF. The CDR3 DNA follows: TGTGCCAGCAGCTTCGGGGGAGTCCGGGAGACCCAGTACTTC.

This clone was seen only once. CDR3 coding DNA: TGTGCCAGCAGCTTGGACAGGGCCTTCTCCTACGAGCAGTACTTC. Translating gives CASSLDRAFSYEQYF. This chain connects TRBV7-2 to TRBJ2-7; TRBD1 aligns across 8 bases. Trimming removed 3 bases from V and 0 bases from J; junction bases left unmatched: 4. Germline values: CDR1 SGHTA, CDR2 FQGNSA. This CDR3 contains 15 residues.

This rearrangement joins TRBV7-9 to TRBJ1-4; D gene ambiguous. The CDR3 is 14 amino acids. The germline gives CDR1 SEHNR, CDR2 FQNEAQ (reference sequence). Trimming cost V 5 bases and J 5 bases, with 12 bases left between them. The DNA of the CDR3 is TGTGCCAGCAGCCAAGGAAGAGTGAATGAAAAACTGTTTTTT. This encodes CASSQGRVNEKLFF.

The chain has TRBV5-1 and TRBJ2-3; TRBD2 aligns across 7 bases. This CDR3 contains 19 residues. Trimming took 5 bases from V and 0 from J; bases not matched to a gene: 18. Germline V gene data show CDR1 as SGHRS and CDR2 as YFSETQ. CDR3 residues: CASRVRVKSGTFSTDTQYF. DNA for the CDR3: TGCGCCAGCAGAGTTCGGGTGAAAAGCGGGACCTTTAGCACAGATACGCAGTATTTT.

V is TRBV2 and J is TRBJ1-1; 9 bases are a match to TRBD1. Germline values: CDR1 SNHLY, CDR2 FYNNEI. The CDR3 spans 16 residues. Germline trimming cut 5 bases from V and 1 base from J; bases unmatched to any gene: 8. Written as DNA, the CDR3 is TGTGCCAGCAGTCCCATGGACAGGGGACAGAACACTGAAGCTTTCTTT. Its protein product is CASSPMDRGQNTEAFF.